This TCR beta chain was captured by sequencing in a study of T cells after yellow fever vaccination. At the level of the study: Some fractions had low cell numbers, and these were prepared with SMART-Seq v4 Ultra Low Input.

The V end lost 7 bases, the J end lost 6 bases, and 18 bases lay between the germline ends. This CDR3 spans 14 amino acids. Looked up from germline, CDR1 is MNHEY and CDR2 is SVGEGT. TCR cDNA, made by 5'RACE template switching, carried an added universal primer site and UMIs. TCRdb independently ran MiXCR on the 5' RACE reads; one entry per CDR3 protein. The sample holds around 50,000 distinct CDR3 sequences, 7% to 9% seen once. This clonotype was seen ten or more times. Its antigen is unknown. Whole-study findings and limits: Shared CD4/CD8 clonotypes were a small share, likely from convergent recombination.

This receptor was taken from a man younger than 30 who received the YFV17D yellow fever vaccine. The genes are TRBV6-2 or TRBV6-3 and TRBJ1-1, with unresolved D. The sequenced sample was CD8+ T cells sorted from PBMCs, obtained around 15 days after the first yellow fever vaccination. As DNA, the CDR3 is TGTGCCAGCACTTCGGGCCGCGAATGGGCTGAAGCTTTCTTT. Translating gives CASTSGREWAEAFF.